This TCR beta chain was sequenced during a study of post-analysis software for immune sequencing data. Study-wide context: In terms of disease course, relapsing-remitting, secondary progressive and progressive-relapsing multiple sclerosis were included. Study results and caveats: Compared against controls, patients with multiple sclerosis displayed significantly lower normalized Chao1 diversity. In patients, five or six TRBV segments were more frequent than in controls, with TRBV5-6, TRBV5-1 and TRBV20-1 among them.

This clonotype occurred a few times. What it recognizes is unknown. Included in the TCR beta cDNA libraries were unique molecular identifiers. Starting from around 0.96 to 9.9 million T cells, the study yielded approximately 500,000 cDNA molecules. TCRdb re-derived calls from the PCR reads in MiXCR, one entry per CDR3 protein. The sample holds about 560,000 distinct CDR3 sequences, 44% seen once. Germline V gene sequence: CDR1 DFQATT, CDR2 SNEGSKA (reference sequence). V lost 3 bases to trimming and J lost 2 bases, with 15 bases between them. The CDR3 length is 15 residues. The clonotype was recovered from a girl aged 10-17 years with multiple sclerosis. The specimen sequenced was blood. The V and J genes are TRBV20-1 and TRBJ2-3; D tentatively reads TRBD1 or TRBD2 (6 bases each). CDR3 protein: CSASDRRGVTDTQYF. Here the CDR3 DNA reads TGCAGTGCTAGTGACAGGAGGGGTGTCACAGATACGCAGTATTTT.